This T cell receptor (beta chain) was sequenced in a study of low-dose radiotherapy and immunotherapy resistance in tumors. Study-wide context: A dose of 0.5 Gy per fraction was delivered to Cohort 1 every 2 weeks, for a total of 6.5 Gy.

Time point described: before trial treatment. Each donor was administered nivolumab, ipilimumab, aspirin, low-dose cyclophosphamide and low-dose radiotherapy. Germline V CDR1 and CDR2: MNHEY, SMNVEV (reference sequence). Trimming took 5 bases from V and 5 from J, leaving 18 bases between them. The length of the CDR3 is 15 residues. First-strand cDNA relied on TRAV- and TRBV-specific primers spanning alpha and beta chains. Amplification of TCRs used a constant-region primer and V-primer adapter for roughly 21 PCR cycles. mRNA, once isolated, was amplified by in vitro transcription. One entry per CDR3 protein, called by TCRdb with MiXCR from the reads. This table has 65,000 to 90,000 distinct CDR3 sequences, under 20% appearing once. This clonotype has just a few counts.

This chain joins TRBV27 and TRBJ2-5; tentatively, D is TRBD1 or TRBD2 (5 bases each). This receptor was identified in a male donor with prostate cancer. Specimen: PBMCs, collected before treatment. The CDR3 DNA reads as TGTGCCAGCAGTAGGGACCGCACTTCTGTTGAGACCCAGTACTTC. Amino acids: CASSRDRTSVETQYF.